The sample holds a few counts of the clone carrying this TCR beta chain. Its antigen is as yet unknown. The entry originates in a study of cytomegalovirus exposure and HLA in healthy donors. CDR3 size: 18 residues. The V gene end was trimmed by 7 bases and the J gene end by 1 base; junction bases not matched to a gene: 16. Germline-derived CDR1 and CDR2 are SNHLY and FYNNEI. The donors, nominally healthy at sampling, likely had unrecorded immune exposures. 60 Vbeta and 13 Jbeta primers were used in PCR. The repertoire was sequenced with immunoSEQ multiplex PCR; TCRdb's copy has only in-frame clones and lacks some. The sample consists of about 160,000 clones, around 88% of them appearing once. Whole-study findings and limits: Common viral pathogens were later found to be apparently linked to several of the most significant clusters. Published work reported that the classifier diagnosed cytomegalovirus status with high specificity and sensitivity.

The specimen was PBMCs. The source is a woman in her 30s in good health and CMV-seronegative. This chain joins TRBV2 and TRBJ2-5, with TRBD2 matching 9 bases. The CDR3 is CASTAGGSNYRRQETQYF. CDR3 nucleotides: TGTGCCAGCACGGCGGGGGGGTCCAATTATCGCCGCCAAGAGACCCAGTACTTC.